This T cell receptor (beta chain) was observed in a study of cytomegalovirus exposure and HLA in healthy donors. Study results and caveats: Sequencing depth across donors, presence/absence analyses assumed, was roughly uniform. Most of the TCR beta V segments (in an earlier analysis) were productive either about 87% or about 30% of the time. Analysis performed later showed TCR beta chains linked to HLA being more clonally expanded than equally common others. The study recorded 150 to 200 TCR beta chains that were cytomegalovirus-associated.

Germline trimming cut 2 bases from V and 2 bases from J; bases unmatched to any gene: 9. This CDR3 spans 18 amino acids. Germline V gives CDR1 LGHNT, CDR2 FRNRAP. Researchers ran the PCR with 60 Vbeta and 13 Jbeta primers. Produced via immunoSEQ multiplex PCR; TCRdb's table is partial and in-frame only. The sample lists around 130,000 clones, 70% to 80% occurring once. About this clone: The antigen is unknown.

This chain connects TRBV12-5 to TRBJ1-2; 12 bases map to TRBD1. The sample taken for sequencing was PBMCs. The sequence derives from a woman between 45 and 65 years old in good health and CMV-seronegative. Here the CDR3 DNA reads TGTGCTAGTGGTTTGCTGACCGGGACAGGGGGCGTCAACTATGGCTACACCTTC. This translates into CASGLLTGTGGVNYGYTF.